The 29 T cell receptor beta chains below all came from one sample that was sequenced in a study of blood T cell repertoires in COVID-19. Repertoires were generated with immunoSEQ multiplex PCR, while TCRdb's copy carries only in-frame clones and drops some. Among around 63,000 clones, around 82% were seen once, and the ten largest hold more than 7%. The material sequenced was peripheral blood. The receptor source for this set is a man in his sixties with acute or convalescent COVID-19.

The rearrangement uses TRBV6-5 and TRBJ2-7, with 7 bases matching TRBD1. V trimming: 6 bases; J trimming: 2 bases; junction bases outside the gene matches: 4. The CDR3 extends over 13 amino acids. Germline CDR1 and CDR2: MNHEY and SVGAGI. The CDR3 nucleotides are TGTGCCAGCAGCCGGGACAGCACCTACGAGCAGTACTTC. Encoded protein: CASSRDSTYEQYF.

The chain uses TRBV6-5 and TRBJ2-1; 13 bases fit TRBD2. The CDR3 has 14 amino acids. CDR1 and CDR2 (germline): MNHEY, SVGAGI. The trim removed 0 bases at V and 12 bases at J, leaving 2 bases unmatched. CDR3 region: CASSYSRTSGGQFF. CDR3 coding DNA: TGTGCCAGCAGTTACTCGAGGACTAGCGGGGGGCAGTTCTTC.

The chain uses TRBV5-1 and TRBJ2-7, with D perhaps matching TRBD1 (6 bases). The CDR3 loop spans 14 amino acids. The V gene lost 4 bases and the J gene lost 9 bases, with 20 bases spanning the gap. In germline, CDR1 is SGHRS, CDR2 YFSETQ. This chain's CDR3 is CASSKLAGDQGQYF. The CDR3 DNA is TGCGCCAGCAGCAAATTGGCAGGGGACCAGGGGCAGTACTTC.

V gene TRBV7-3 combines with J gene TRBJ2-5, with D possibly TRBD2 on 5 matching bases. This CDR3 has 13 amino acids. Trimming removed 6 bases from V and 6 bases from J, with 14 bases in between. CDR1 and CDR2 (germline): SGHTA, FQGTGA. The CDR3 region has the DNA TGTGCCAGCAGTGTAGTCGAGGGAAAGACCCAGTACTTC. This codes for CASSVVEGKTQYF.

The chain combines TRBV7-8 with TRBJ2-2, with D tentatively TRBD1 (5 bases). CDR3 length: 15 residues. Germline lookup yields CDR1 SGHVS and CDR2 FQNEAQ. Trimming removed 1 base at V and 6 bases at J, with 12 bases between. CDR3 nucleotide sequence: TGTGCCAGCAGCTTAGTAGGGGATGGTTCCGGGGAGCTGTTTTTT. Amino acids: CASSLVGDGSGELFF.

This chain connects TRBV11-2 to TRBJ2-7; tentative D call: TRBD1 (5 bases). The CDR3 sequence is 13 residues long. Germline CDR1 SGHAT, CDR2 FQNNGV. Deletions cut 6 bases from V and 5 bases from J, with 14 bases between. CDR3 sequence: CASRTWTQDEQYF. The CDR3 nucleotides are TGTGCCAGCAGGACTTGGACACAGGACGAGCAGTACTTC.

The genes are TRBV2 and TRBJ2-3, with 7 bases aligning to TRBD2. V lost 7 bases to trimming and J lost 4 bases; unmatched junction nucleotides: 11. The V gene's germline CDR1 is SNHLY and CDR2 FYNNEI. There are 15 residues in the CDR3. The CDR3 DNA sequence: TGTGCCAGCAACACCGGGGGGTCCGTTGCAGATACGCAGTATTTT. This translates into CASNTGGSVADTQYF.

The chain links TRBV5-1 to TRBJ1-1; 9 positions agree with TRBD1. CDR3 length equals 16 residues. The germline CDR1 and CDR2 sequences are SGHRS and YFSETQ. Trimming took 4 bases from V and 7 from J; bases not matched to a gene: 14. The CDR3 DNA reads TGCGCCAGCAGCACGGGAACAGGGGGCGGGTTTGGTGAAGCTTTCTTT. The encoded protein is CASSTGTGGGFGEAFF.

J is TRBJ1-2 and V is TRBV6-5; 8 nucleotides align to TRBD1. Trimming removed 0 bases from V and 4 bases from J; junction bases left unmatched: 7. CDR1 and CDR2 (germline): MNHEY, SVGAGI. This CDR3 contains 16 residues. CDR3 protein: CASSYSSGGLGYGYTF. The DNA of the CDR3 is TGTGCCAGCAGTTACTCCTCAGGGGGCCTTGGCTATGGCTACACCTTC.

The chain carries TRBV28 and TRBJ1-5, with TRBD1 as a possible D gene (5 bases). CDR1 MDHEN and CDR2 SYDVKM come from the germline V gene. The V end was cut by 7 bases, the J end by 2 bases, with 18 bases between. The CDR3 contains 16 residues. CDR3: CASIATLGGGNQPQHF. In DNA form, the CDR3 reads TGTGCCAGCATCGCTACCCTGGGGGGAGGCAATCAGCCCCAGCATTTT.

The chain carries TRBV19 and TRBJ1-2; D is unclear. The length of the CDR3 is 11 residues. The germline gives CDR1 LNHDA, CDR2 SQIVND (reference sequence). Between the trimmed V and J ends, which lost 5 bases and 11 bases, there was a span of 12 bases. This chain's CDR3 is CASSARVQYTF. CDR3 nucleotides: TGTGCCAGTAGTGCCCGAGTGCAATACACCTTC. Full variable domain (outside the CDR3, taken from reference TRBV19 and TRBJ1-2): DGGITQSPKYLFRKEGQNVTLSCEQNLNHDAMYWYRQDPGQGLRLIYYSQIVNDFQKGDIAEGYSVSREKKESFPLTVTSAQKNPTAFYLCASSARVQYTFGSGTRLTVV.

This clone was seen once. The V gene is TRBV10-1, the J gene TRBJ2-3, with D tentatively TRBD2 (7 bases). Germline assignment: CDR1 WNHNN and CDR2 SYGVQD (reference sequence). This CDR3 is built from 13 residues. Trimming removed 8 bases from V and 3 bases from J, with 12 bases in between. CDR3 amino acids: CASSGGATDTQYF. The CDR3 DNA follows: TGCGCCAGCTCTGGGGGGGCTACAGATACGCAGTATTTT.

J is TRBJ2-5 and V is TRBV6-6, with TRBD1 as a possible D gene (6 bases). The CDR3 totals 14 residues. V was clipped by 5 bases and J by 5 bases, with 15 bases between them. The germline gives CDR1 MNHNY, CDR2 SVGAGI (reference sequence). In DNA, the CDR3 is TGTGCCAGCAGTACACCAAGTAGGGGGGAGACCCAGTACTTC. It specifies CASSTPSRGETQYF.

The V gene is TRBV9, the J gene TRBJ1-3; the match to TRBD1 covers 8 bases. With V trimmed by 4 bases and J by 4 bases, 4 bases remained unmatched. The CDR3 extends over 14 amino acids. Germline lookup yields CDR1 SGDLS and CDR2 YYNGEE. CDR3 region: CASSLTGEGNTIYF. The CDR3 nucleotides read TGTGCCAGCAGCCTGACAGGGGAGGGAAACACCATATATTTT.

V is TRBV5-1 and J is TRBJ1-4, with 8 bases lining up with TRBD1. Germline trimming cut 4 bases from V and 7 bases from J; bases unmatched to any gene: 6. This CDR3 region has 14 residues. Per germline, CDR1 SGHRS and CDR2 YFSETQ. In DNA, the CDR3 is TGCGCCAGCAGCGACCCAGGGGGCTCTGAAAAACTGTTTTTT. Protein: CASSDPGGSEKLFF. Supplemented by reference TRBV5-1 and TRBJ1-4, the full variable domain reads KAGVTQTPRYLIKTRGQQVTLSCSPISGHRSVSWYQQTPGQGLQFLFEYFSETQRNKGNFPGRFSGRQFSNSRSEMNVSTLELGDSALYLCASSDPGGSEKLFFGSGTQLSVL.

The J gene is TRBJ2-7, the V gene TRBV7-2; D unclear. This CDR3 spans 13 amino acids. Trimming pared 5 bases from V and 3 bases from J, leaving 11 bases between. The germline V gene has CDR1 SGHTA and CDR2 FQGNSA. DNA for the CDR3: TGTGCCAGCAGCCGTGACATCCTCTACGAGCAGTACTTC. Its protein is CASSRDILYEQYF.

This clone was found once. This chain uses TRBV4-1 with TRBJ2-5; possibly TRBD2 for D (6 bases). The germline CDR1 and CDR2 sequences are MGHRA and YSYEKL. With 3 bases removed from V and 7 bases from J, the gap between germline ends came to 18 bases. The CDR3 covers 15 residues. The chain's CDR3 is CASSHHISAAGTQYF. The CDR3 DNA reads TGCGCCAGCAGCCACCACATTAGCGCAGCGGGGACCCAGTACTTC.

The V call is TRBV19, the J call TRBJ1-4; possibly TRBD1 for D (5 bases). CDR1 is LNHDA and CDR2 is SQIVND in the germline V gene (reference sequence). V was clipped by 3 bases and J by 0 bases, with 5 bases between them. There are 14 residues in the CDR3. The CDR3 DNA sequence: TGTGCCAGTAGTATCAGGGCAACTAATGAAAAACTGTTTTTT. Its protein is CASSIRATNEKLFF.

The chain recombines TRBV5-1 with TRBJ2-1; possible D gene TRBD2, 7 bases. V was clipped by 1 base and J by 0 bases, with 20 bases between them. In germline, CDR1 is SGHRS, CDR2 YFSETQ. The CDR3 runs to 19 residues. CDR3 protein: CASSLMGGGLRSSYNEQFF. For the CDR3, the DNA is TGCGCCAGCAGCTTGATGGGCGGGGGCCTGAGAAGCTCCTACAATGAGCAGTTCTTC.

This clone has just a few counts. This rearrangement joins TRBV15 to TRBJ1-6; TRBD1 aligns across 7 bases. V shed 5 bases and J 8 bases; nucleotides not matched to a gene: 12. Germline V gene sequence: CDR1 LNHNV, CDR2 YYDKDF (reference sequence). This CDR3 region has 16 residues. The CDR3 region is CATSASATGPHSPLHF. The CDR3 nucleotides are TGTGCCACCAGCGCGAGCGCGACAGGGCCCCATTCACCCCTCCACTTT.

The chain links TRBV11-2 to TRBJ1-6; weak D call: TRBD1 (5 bases). This CDR3 is built from 16 residues. Trimming removed 5 bases at V and 5 bases at J, with 16 bases between. Germline CDR1 SGHAT, CDR2 FQNNGV. The CDR3: CASSPTLGLNNSPLHF. CDR3 DNA: TGTGCCAGCAGCCCGACCTTGGGACTCAATAATTCACCCCTCCACTTT. The whole variable domain, remainder taken from reference TRBV11-2 and TRBJ1-6, is EAGVAQSPRYKIIEKRQSVAFWCNPISGHATLYWYQQILGQGPKLLIQFQNNGVVDDSQLPKDRFSAERLKGVDSTLKIQPAKLEDSAVYLCASSPTLGLNNSPLHFGNGTRLTVT.

The count of this clone is one. The chain is built from TRBV19 and TRBJ1-1, with 11 bases identical to TRBD1. V dropped 9 bases and J dropped 5; count of bases not matched to a gene: 8. Per germline, CDR1 LNHDA and CDR2 SQIVND (reference sequence). The CDR3 has 14 amino acids. CDR3 DNA sequence: TGTGCCAGCCGGACAGGGGGCTTTGGTACTGAAGCTTTCTTT. Translation: CASRTGGFGTEAFF.

V gene TRBV19 combines with J gene TRBJ1-3; 10 bases are shared with TRBD1. The CDR3 runs 15 residues. V shed 5 bases and J 2 bases; nucleotides not matched to a gene: 3. Germline CDR1 LNHDA, CDR2 SQIVND (reference sequence). The CDR3 nucleotides read TGTGCCAGTAGTTCCGACAGGGGGCCTGGAAACACCATATATTTT. Its protein is CASSSDRGPGNTIYF.

V and J are TRBV18 and TRBJ1-2; D is unresolved. There are 16 residues in the CDR3. V was shortened by 1 base and J by 0 bases, with 12 bases between the two germline ends. From germline, CDR1 is KGHSH and CDR2 LQKENI. CDR3 sequence: CASSPLRIQANYGYTF. The CDR3 nucleotides are TGTGCCAGCTCACCACTTAGAATCCAAGCTAACTATGGCTACACCTTC.

This chain links TRBV7-8 with TRBJ1-3; D is uncertain. Per germline, CDR1 SGHVS and CDR2 FQNEAQ. Trimming removed 7 bases at V and 0 bases at J, with 16 bases between. The CDR3 sequence is 16 residues long. CDR3 sequence (DNA): TGTGCCAGCACCAATCCGGGTCAGAGCTCTGGAAACACCATATATTTT. It is translated as CASTNPGQSSGNTIYF.

The chain couples TRBV15 to TRBJ2-2, with TRBD1 identical over 9 bases. The CDR3 is made up of 16 amino acids. V was clipped by 3 bases and J by 3 bases; unmatched bases: 5. The germline CDR1 and CDR2 sequences are LNHNV and YYDKDF (reference sequence). The CDR3 protein is CATSRPGQGDTGELFF. The CDR3 coding sequence is TGTGCCACCAGCAGGCCGGGACAGGGAGACACCGGGGAGCTGTTTTTT.

V gene TRBV6-6 combines with J gene TRBJ1-4; D is ambiguous. The V gene lost 8 bases and the J gene lost 3 bases, with 7 bases spanning the gap. Germline CDR1 reads MNHNY; CDR2 reads SVGAGI (reference sequence). The CDR3 is made up of 12 amino acids. CDR3 residues: CASHLANEKLFF. The CDR3 DNA is TGTGCCAGCCACTTAGCTAATGAAAAACTGTTTTTT.

The V and J genes are TRBV18 and TRBJ2-1, with 10 bases aligning to TRBD2. Trimming removed 3 bases from V and 10 bases from J; junction bases left unmatched: 9. The CDR3 consists of 15 residues. The germline CDR1 and CDR2 sequences are KGHSH and LQKENI. The CDR3 DNA sequence: TGTGCCAGCTCACCCGGGAGCGGGGGGGCCAAAGAGCAGTTCTTC. Amino acid sequence: CASSPGSGGAKEQFF.

The V call is TRBV7-8, the J call TRBJ1-3, with D tentatively TRBD1 (5 bases). V was shortened by 1 base and J by 1 base, with 11 bases between the two germline ends. Germline lookup yields CDR1 SGHVS and CDR2 FQNEAQ. The CDR3 covers 16 residues. In nucleotides, the CDR3 is TGTGCCAGCAGCTTAGGTGATCAGGGTTCTGGAAACACCATATATTTT. This translates into CASSLGDQGSGNTIYF.